This T cell receptor beta chain is drawn from a study of blood T cell repertoires in COVID-19. Study in general: COVID-19 samples from acute and convalescent phases originated in the United States, Italy and Spain. Sources were T cells, B-cell-depleted T cells, or PBMCs; the material itself was cDNA or gDNA.

Authors' analysis steps: Scientists estimated how many nucleated cells there were by amplifying reference gene primers. Generated by immunoSEQ multiplex PCR, the TCRdb table keeps only in-frame clones and is missing some. V, J and clone size are taken as reported in that table, and D and trimming were inferred from the DNA itself. The table records 150,000 or so clones, around 85% of them present only once. The CDR3 consists of 11 residues. Germline values: CDR1 DFQATT, CDR2 SNEGSKA (reference sequence). V lost 1 base to trimming and J lost 5 bases, with 6 bases between them. The sequence came from a man in his sixties who had recovered from COVID-19. The chain recombines TRBV20-1 with TRBJ2-7; D gene uncertain. Sequenced input: peripheral blood. The CDR3 spells CSARGRHEQYF. The CDR3 bases are TGCAGTGCTAGAGGGCGGCACGAGCAGTACTTC.